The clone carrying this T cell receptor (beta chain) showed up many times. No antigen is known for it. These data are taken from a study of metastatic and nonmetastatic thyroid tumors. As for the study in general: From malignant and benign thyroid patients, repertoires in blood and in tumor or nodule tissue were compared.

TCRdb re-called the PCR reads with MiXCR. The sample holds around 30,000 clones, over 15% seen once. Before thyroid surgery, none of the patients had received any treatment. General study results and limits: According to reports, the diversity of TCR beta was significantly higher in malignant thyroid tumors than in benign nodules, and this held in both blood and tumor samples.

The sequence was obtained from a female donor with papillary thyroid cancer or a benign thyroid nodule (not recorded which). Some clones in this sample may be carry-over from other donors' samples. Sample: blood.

CDR3 region: CASTQGGVGPDTQYF. The CDR3 DNA is TGTGCCAGCACCCAGGGGGGGGTGGGGCCAGATACGCAGTATTTT. The V gene is TRBV28, the J gene TRBJ2-3; D is perhaps TRBD1 or TRBD2 (7 bases each). Germline loops: CDR1 MDHEN, CDR2 SYDVKM. The CDR3 sequence is 15 residues long. The V gene lost 7 bases and the J gene lost 4 bases, with 18 bases spanning the gap.